This T cell receptor beta chain originates from a study of T cells in pancreatic ductal adenocarcinoma. Repertoires were generated with immunoSEQ multiplex PCR, while TCRdb's copy carries only in-frame clones and drops some. The sample contains over 8,500 clones, 67% of which appear only once. Overall study results and limits: Compared with tumor, blood showed more total productive templates and 6.5 to 10-fold more clonotypes. Tumor-versus-blood clonality comparisons may be biased toward lower tumor diversity. The resected cohort was biased toward the minority with early-stage disease. Tumor and blood clonality did not differ significantly, about 0.11 versus 0.078.

Only one count was recorded for this clone. Its matching antigen is unknown. This CDR3 is built from 14 residues. The germline V and J ends were trimmed by 1 base and 1 base, with 7 bases remaining between them. The germline V gene encodes CDR1 SGHVS and CDR2 FQNEAQ. The selected patients with pancreatic ductal adenocarcinoma had surgery but no neoadjuvant therapy. This clonotype originated in a human donor with pancreatic ductal adenocarcinoma. Sequenced material: pancreatic tumor tissue. The rearrangement links TRBV7-8 to TRBJ1-1, with D uncertain. The DNA of the CDR3 is TGTGCCAGCAGCTTAGTCGCCGGGAACACTGAAGCTTTCTTT. This encodes CASSLVAGNTEAFF.